The clone carrying this T cell receptor beta chain was recorded once. The sample is drawn from a study of control samples from healthy donors and cancer patients. Using immunoSEQ multiplex PCR, the repertoire was profiled, and TCRdb retains in-frame clones only, with some absent. In the table there are some 120,000 clones, under 95% of which are singletons. Trimming cost V 5 bases and J 0 bases, with 17 bases left between them. Germline V gene sequence: CDR1 SGHVS, CDR2 FNYEAQ. There are 17 residues in the CDR3. V is TRBV7-6 and J is TRBJ2-4; weak D call: TRBD2 (5 bases). Sequenced input: blood. This sequence originates from a man younger than 35 in good health. The CDR3 region is CASSNSWSGSAKNIQYF. CDR3 nucleotide sequence: TGTGCCAGCAGCAACTCGTGGTCGGGATCAGCCAAAAACATTCAGTACTTC.